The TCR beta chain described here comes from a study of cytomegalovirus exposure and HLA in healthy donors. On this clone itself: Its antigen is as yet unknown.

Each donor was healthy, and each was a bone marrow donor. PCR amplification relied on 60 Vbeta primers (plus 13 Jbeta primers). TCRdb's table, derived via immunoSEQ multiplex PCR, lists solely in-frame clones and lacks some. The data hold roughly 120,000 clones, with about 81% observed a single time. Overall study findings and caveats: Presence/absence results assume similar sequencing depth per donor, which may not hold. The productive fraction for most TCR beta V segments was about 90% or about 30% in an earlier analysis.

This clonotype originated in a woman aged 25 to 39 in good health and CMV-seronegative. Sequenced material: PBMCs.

The CDR3 DNA sequence: TGTGCCAGCAGTTCCGGGCAGGGAGGGGGCTACACCTTC. Residues: CASSSGQGGGYTF. The chain joins TRBV7-6 to TRBJ1-2, with a weak D call TRBD1 (5 bases). In germline, CDR1 is SGHVS, CDR2 FNYEAQ. The CDR3 sequence is 13 residues long. Trimming removed 6 bases from V and 8 bases from J, with 16 bases in between.